The rows below give T cell receptor beta chains drawn from one sample of a study of blood T cell repertoires in COVID-19. Sequencing was performed with immunoSEQ multiplex PCR; in TCRdb, only in-frame clones are kept and a portion is missing. This table has about 200,000 clones, 80% to 90% appearing once. Sequenced: peripheral blood. The origin of the receptors is a man in his fifties with acute or convalescent COVID-19. The CDR3 runs from the conserved cysteine through the conserved F or W. A D gene is named only where the DNA matches it firmly. For some rows the clone size is stated as once, few or many, or as a class when expanded; others skip it.

V gene: TRBV30
J gene: TRBJ2-7
clone size: -
D gene: -
CDR3 protein: CAWSVQGYEQYF
CDR3 DNA: TGTGCCTGGAGTGTACAGGGATACGAGCAGTACTTC

V gene: TRBV19
J gene: TRBJ1-2
clone size: -
D gene: -
CDR3 protein: CASTSDRLRVYGYTF
CDR3 DNA: TGTGCCAGCACTTCCGACAGGCTTCGAGTATATGGCTACACCTTC

V gene: TRBV25-1
J gene: TRBJ2-1
clone size: -
D gene: TRBD2
CDR3 protein: CASRGLAGDNEQFF
CDR3 DNA: TGTGCCAGCAGGGGACTAGCGGGGGACAATGAGCAGTTCTTC

V gene: TRBV7-9
J gene: TRBJ1-5
clone size: -
D gene: -
CDR3 protein: CASSSQARNQPQHF
CDR3 DNA: TGTGCCAGCAGCTCACAGGCCCGCAATCAGCCCCAGCATTTT

V gene: TRBV15
J gene: TRBJ1-2
clone size: -
D gene: -
CDR3 protein: CATSRDRQGWGYTF
CDR3 DNA: TGTGCCACCAGCAGAGATCGGCAGGGTTGGGGCTACACCTTC

V gene: TRBV7-9
J gene: TRBJ1-2
clone size: -
D gene: -
CDR3 protein: CASSLVGGFESTPF
CDR3 DNA: TGTGCCAGCAGCTTAGTGGGGGGATTTGAGTCTACCCCCTTC

V gene: TRBV5-1
J gene: TRBJ1-1
clone size: -
D gene: TRBD1
CDR3 protein: CASSPDRGNTEAFF
CDR3 DNA: TGCGCCAGCAGCCCCGACAGGGGGAACACTGAAGCTTTCTTT

V gene: TRBV2
J gene: TRBJ2-3
clone size: -
D gene: TRBD2
CDR3 protein: CASRTTGTTLPDTQYF
CDR3 DNA: TGTGCCAGCAGGACGACCGGGACTACACTCCCAGATACGCAGTATTTT

V gene: TRBV5-5
J gene: TRBJ1-4
clone size: -
D gene: -
CDR3 protein: CASSLAGWGEKLFF
CDR3 DNA: TGTGCCAGCAGCTTGGCGGGGTGGGGTGAAAAACTGTTTTTT

V gene: TRBV5-1
J gene: TRBJ1-6
clone size: -
D gene: -
CDR3 protein: CASSPLGGAIGSPLHF
CDR3 DNA: TGCGCCAGCAGCCCGTTGGGAGGGGCTATAGGTTCACCCCTCCACTTT

V gene: TRBV18
J gene: TRBJ2-2
clone size: -
D gene: TRBD1
CDR3 protein: CASSVGQSNTGELFF
CDR3 DNA: TGTGCCAGCTCAGTGGGACAGTCGAACACCGGGGAGCTGTTTTTT

V gene: TRBV2
J gene: TRBJ2-1
clone size: -
D gene: -
CDR3 protein: CASTFDSSYNEQFF
CDR3 DNA: TGTGCCAGCACTTTCGACAGCTCCTACAATGAGCAGTTCTTC

V gene: TRBV5-1
J gene: TRBJ1-5
clone size: -
D gene: TRBD1
CDR3 protein: CASSMTGGGQPQHF
CDR3 DNA: TGCGCCAGCAGCATGACAGGGGGAGGGCAGCCCCAGCATTTT

V gene: TRBV7-8
J gene: TRBJ1-1
clone size: -
D gene: TRBD1
CDR3 protein: CASSPRGVESYTEAFF
CDR3 DNA: TGTGCCAGCAGCCCCAGGGGGGTGGAAAGTTACACTGAAGCTTTCTTT

V gene: TRBV29-1
J gene: TRBJ2-3
clone size: -
D gene: -
CDR3 protein: CSVGRDSTDTQYF
CDR3 DNA: TGCAGCGTTGGTAGGGACTCCACAGATACGCAGTATTTT

V gene: TRBV25-1
J gene: TRBJ1-1
clone size: -
D gene: -
CDR3 protein: CASSAPAVYGNTEAFF
CDR3 DNA: TGTGCCAGCAGTGCCCCCGCAGTATATGGGAACACTGAAGCTTTCTTT

V gene: TRBV3-1/TRBV3-2
J gene: TRBJ2-3
clone size: -
D gene: -
CDR3 protein: CASSQRRTDTQYF
CDR3 DNA: TGTGCCAGCAGCCAACGACGGACTGATACGCAGTATTTT

V gene: TRBV11-3
J gene: TRBJ2-2
clone size: -
D gene: -
CDR3 protein: CASSRQFTGELFF
CDR3 DNA: TGTGCCAGCAGTCGACAGTTTACCGGGGAGCTGTTTTTT

V gene: TRBV28
J gene: TRBJ1-5
clone size: -
D gene: -
CDR3 protein: CASGSSRPQHF
CDR3 DNA: TGTGCCAGCGGTTCCTCTCGGCCCCAGCATTTT

V gene: TRBV6-5
J gene: TRBJ1-6
clone size: once
D gene: TRBD1
CDR3 protein: CASILDRVNNSPLHF
CDR3 DNA: TGTGCCAGCATTTTAGACAGGGTGAATAATTCACCCCTCCACTTT

V gene: TRBV11-2
J gene: TRBJ1-5
clone size: -
D gene: -
CDR3 protein: CASSLRGGGAQPQHF
CDR3 DNA: TGTGCCAGCAGCTTAAGAGGAGGGGGGGCACAGCCCCAGCATTTT

V gene: TRBV5-1
J gene: TRBJ1-1
clone size: -
D gene: TRBD1
CDR3 protein: CASSYTGGLNTEAFF
CDR3 DNA: TGCGCCAGCAGCTACACAGGGGGCCTGAACACTGAAGCTTTCTTT

V gene: TRBV3-1/TRBV3-2
J gene: TRBJ1-6
clone size: -
D gene: -
CDR3 protein: CASSQAFGLSSPLHF
CDR3 DNA: TGTGCCAGCAGCCAAGCCTTCGGTCTAAGTTCACCCCTCCACTTT

V gene: TRBV9
J gene: TRBJ2-1
clone size: -
D gene: -
CDR3 protein: CASSVASDNEQFF
CDR3 DNA: TGTGCCAGCAGCGTAGCATCGGACAATGAGCAGTTCTTC

V gene: TRBV18
J gene: TRBJ2-3
clone size: -
D gene: TRBD2
CDR3 protein: CASRARGGLGDTQYF
CDR3 DNA: TGTGCCAGTCGAGCACGGGGGGGGCTTGGAGATACGCAGTATTTT